The sequence of this T cell receptor (beta chain) was determined in a study of regulatory and conventional T cells in RAG deficiency. Study results and limitations: Control T-cell subsets had markedly higher Shannon entropy and lower Simpson indices than RAG-deficient patients. In Omenn syndrome, sorted "Tregs" may be peripherally activated cells. Shorter CDR3s in all patient subsets; >80% Treg-Tconv overlap in Omenn.

The sorted conventional CD4+ T cells were CD25-low and CD127-high, with genomic DNA sequenced. Turning to this clone: Its antigen is still unknown.

The protocol was immunoSEQ multiplex PCR, while the TCRdb copy is restricted to in-frame clones and leaves out a portion. Of approximately 46,000 clones in the sample, 75% to 90% are singletons; the top ten hold roughly 0.51%. In germline, CDR1 is SGDLS, CDR2 YYNGEE. The CDR3 extends over 14 amino acids. The V gene end was trimmed by 5 bases and the J gene end by 6 bases; junction bases not matched to a gene: 3. The same data also went into a second study, on regulatory T cells. In that study: The PCR used 52 TRBV and 13 TRBJ primers.

This receptor was taken from a human donor in good health. The sample comprised CD4+ effector T cells sorted from blood. This chain uses TRBV9 with TRBJ2-1; 12 positions match TRBD1. The CDR3 loop reads CASSEGQGANEQFF. The CDR3 DNA reads as TGTGCCAGCAGTGAGGGACAGGGGGCCAATGAGCAGTTCTTC.